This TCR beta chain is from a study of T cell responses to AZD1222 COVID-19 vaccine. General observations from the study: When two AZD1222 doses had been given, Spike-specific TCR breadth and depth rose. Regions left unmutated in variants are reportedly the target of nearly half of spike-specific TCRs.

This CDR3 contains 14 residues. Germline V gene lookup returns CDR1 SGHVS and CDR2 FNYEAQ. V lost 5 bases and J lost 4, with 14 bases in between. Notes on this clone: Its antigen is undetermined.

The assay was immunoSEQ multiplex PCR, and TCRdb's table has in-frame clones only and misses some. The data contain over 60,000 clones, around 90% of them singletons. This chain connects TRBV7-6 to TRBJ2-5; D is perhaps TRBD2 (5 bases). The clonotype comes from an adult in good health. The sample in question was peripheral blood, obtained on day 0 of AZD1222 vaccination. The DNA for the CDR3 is TGTGCCAGCAGCAACCAAGAGGGAACAGAGACCCAGTACTTC. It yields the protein CASSNQEGTETQYF. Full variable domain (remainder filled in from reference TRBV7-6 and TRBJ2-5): GAGVSQSPRYKVTKRGQDVALRCDPISGHVSLYWYRQALGQGPEFLTYFNYEAQQDKSGLPNDRFSAERPEGSISTLTIQRTEQRDSAMYRCASSNQEGTETQYFGPGTRLLVL.